The 6 T cell receptor beta chains below all came from one sample that was sequenced in a study of shared clonotypes between healthy human individuals. Only in-frame clones appear in the TCRdb table, and some are missing; sequencing was by immunoSEQ multiplex PCR. The sample yields 2,500,000 or so clones, roughly 93% seen once. The specimen sequenced was naive CD4+ T cells from PBMCs. Subset in this sample: CD45RA+ positively selected. The receptor source for this set is a young man in good health. Some clones in this sample may be carry-over from other donors' samples.

This clone was observed a handful of times. This rearrangement joins TRBV30 to TRBJ1-1, with D hard to call. The CDR3 sequence is 14 residues long. Germline-derived CDR1 and CDR2 are GTSNPN and SVGIG (reference sequence). The V gene lost 1 base and the J gene lost 3 bases, with 12 bases spanning the gap. The CDR3 coding sequence is TGTGCCTGGAGTGCCAAAGGGTTGGACACTGAAGCTTTCTTT. As protein: CAWSAKGLDTEAFF.

The chain couples TRBV9 to TRBJ2-5; D is possibly TRBD2 (7 bases). Trimming left V 4 bases short and J 4 bases short, with 17 bases between. The CDR3 extends over 15 amino acids. Germline-derived CDR1 and CDR2 are SGDLS and YYNGEE. CDR3 coding DNA: TGTGCCAGCAGCCCCAGTTCGGGGGGCCCAGAGACCCAGTACTTC. Translated, it gives CASSPSSGGPETQYF.

This clone has a handful of counts. The rearrangement links TRBV10-3 to TRBJ2-3, with 7 positions matching TRBD2. This CDR3 spans 12 amino acids. Germline V lookup: CDR1 ENHRY, CDR2 SYGVKD. V gave up 8 bases and J gave up 3 bases; unmatched junction bases: 2. The CDR3 sequence: CAIGGGTDTQYF. DNA for the CDR3: TGTGCCATCGGGGGGGGAACAGATACGCAGTATTTT.

This chain joins TRBV6-5 and TRBJ2-5; D call uncertain. The ends were cut back, 0 bases at V and 2 bases at J, with 10 bases in the middle. CDR1 and CDR2 (germline): MNHEY, SVGAGI. This CDR3 comprises 15 residues. CDR3 sequence: CASSYSSDLQETQYF. CDR3 coding DNA: TGTGCCAGCAGTTACTCGTCAGACCTACAAGAGACCCAGTACTTC.

The genes are TRBV6-5 and TRBJ1-2; a weak D match, TRBD1 (5 bases). Trimming removed 4 bases at V and 0 bases at J, with 9 bases between. Germline V gene sequence: CDR1 MNHEY, CDR2 SVGAGI. The CDR3 runs 14 residues. CDR3 region: CASSSGTSNYGYTF. In DNA, the CDR3 is TGTGCCAGCAGTTCCGGGACGTCTAACTATGGCTACACCTTC.

As concerns this clone: The sample contains more than one DNA sequence encoding this CDR3. This sequence joins TRBV5-4 and TRBJ2-7; the match to TRBD2 covers 8 bases. The CDR3 loop spans 14 amino acids. CDR1 SGHNT and CDR2 YYREEE come from the germline V gene (reference sequence). Trimming at V came to 1 base and at J to 4 bases, leaving 4 bases not matched to a gene. The CDR3 DNA follows: TGTGCCAGCAGCTTGAGCAGCGGGAGTTACGAGCAGTACTTC. Amino acid sequence: CASSLSSGSYEQYF.